These 22 T cell receptor beta chains originate from one sample sequenced in a study of shared clonotypes between healthy human individuals. TCRdb keeps only in-frame clones here, not all; method: immunoSEQ multiplex PCR. The sample holds some 2,000,000 clones, under 97% seen once. Material: naive CD4+ T cells sorted from blood. Subset reported: CD45RA+ positively selected. The receptors here all came from a man between 18 and 35 years old in good health.

This chain uses TRBV6-6 with TRBJ2-1, with D tentatively TRBD2 (5 bases). This CDR3 is 13 amino acids long. Germline CDR1 is MNHNY and CDR2 is SVGAGI (reference sequence). Between the trimmed V and J ends, which lost 0 bases and 6 bases, there was a span of 6 bases. This CDR3 is CASSYSLANEQFF. In DNA form, the CDR3 reads TGTGCCAGCAGTTACTCGCTAGCCAATGAGCAGTTCTTC.

The chain has TRBV29-1 and TRBJ2-7, with D maybe TRBD1 (5 bases). Trimming took 3 bases from V and 5 from J, leaving 11 bases between them. The CDR3 covers 12 residues. Germline CDR1 is SQVTM and CDR2 is ANQGSEA. The CDR3 DNA sequence: TGCAGCGTTGATCAGGGTTCCCACGAGCAGTACTTC. Amino acids: CSVDQGSHEQYF.

This clone was seen once. The chain links TRBV6-5 to TRBJ2-4; maybe TRBD2 (6 bases). Germline V gives CDR1 MNHEY, CDR2 SVGAGI. The CDR3 length is 14 residues. The V gene lost 7 bases and the J gene lost 5 bases, with 15 bases spanning the gap. The CDR3 coding sequence is TGTGCCAGCATGGCCCCCGGGACTCAAAACATTCAGTACTTC. It encodes CASMAPGTQNIQYF.

This clone was counted a single time. The chain links TRBV2 to TRBJ2-7; a possible D gene is TRBD1 (6 bases). The CDR3 length is 13 residues. V was trimmed by 10 bases and J by 2 bases, leaving 15 bases between them. Germline V gene lookup returns CDR1 SNHLY and CDR2 FYNNEI. As DNA, the CDR3 is TGTGCCACAGGGGCTGGGGGCGCCTACGAGCAGTACTTC. As protein: CATGAGGAYEQYF.

This clone was detected a few times. The CDR3 region has the DNA TGTGCCAGCTCATCGTCATCGGGGACTAGCAATCAGCCCCAGCATTTT. This codes for CASSSSSGTSNQPQHF. The rearrangement uses TRBV18 and TRBJ1-5; perhaps TRBD1 as D (5 bases). There are 16 residues in the CDR3. V was pared by 5 bases and J by 0 bases, with 14 bases between. Germline CDR1 KGHSH, CDR2 LQKENI.

The genes are TRBV5-1 and TRBJ2-1; 11 bases are shared with TRBD2. This CDR3 comprises 18 residues. Germline assignment: CDR1 SGHRS and CDR2 YFSETQ. V dropped 4 bases and J dropped 0; count of bases not matched to a gene: 9. This CDR3 is CASSGGTSGKFSYNEQFF. The CDR3 nucleotides read TGCGCCAGCAGCGGGGGGACTAGCGGCAAATTCTCCTACAATGAGCAGTTCTTC.

The CDR3 sequence: CASASAYEQYF. The CDR3 DNA reads TGTGCCAGCGCTTCCGCCTACGAGCAGTACTTC. The rearrangement links TRBV10-3 to TRBJ2-7; unclear D gene. This CDR3 is 11 amino acids long. From germline, CDR1 is ENHRY and CDR2 SYGVKD. The V end was cut by 10 bases, the J end by 2 bases, with 9 bases between.

V gene TRBV6-6 combines with J gene TRBJ1-4, with D possibly TRBD1 on 5 matching bases. Germline V gene data show CDR1 as MNHNY and CDR2 as SVGAGI (reference sequence). The length of the CDR3 is 13 residues. V lost 10 bases and J 3 bases, leaving 12 bases between the germline ends. CDR3 DNA: TGTGCCATTAGGGACGGAGCTAATGAAAAACTGTTTTTT. Translating it yields CAIRDGANEKLFF.

V usage is TRBV6-5 and J usage is TRBJ1-1, with a weak D call TRBD1 (6 bases). The CDR3 spans 14 residues. V was cut by 5 bases and J by 1 base, with 11 bases left in between. From germline, CDR1 is MNHEY and CDR2 SVGAGI. The CDR3 DNA follows: TGTGCCAGCAGTCCAGGGGTCCCGAACACTGAAGCTTTCTTT. It specifies CASSPGVPNTEAFF.

This clone showed up just once. The V gene is TRBV2, the J gene TRBJ2-7, with a tentative D call TRBD2 (5 bases). Deletions cut 0 bases from V and 6 bases from J, with 9 bases between. The CDR3 contains 13 residues. Germline CDR1 SNHLY, CDR2 FYNNEI. As DNA, the CDR3 is TGTGCCAGCAGTGAAGCCTGGGCGGGCGAGCAGTACTTC. Amino acid sequence: CASSEAWAGEQYF.

The chain links TRBV5-1 to TRBJ2-7, with 9 nucleotides matching TRBD1. Germline assignment: CDR1 SGHRS and CDR2 YFSETQ. V lost 1 base, J lost 5 bases, and 7 bases stayed unmatched. The CDR3 has 15 amino acids. The CDR3 is CASSLWTGEKHEQYF. CDR3 coding DNA: TGCGCCAGCAGCTTGTGGACAGGGGAGAAACACGAGCAGTACTTC.

This sequence joins TRBV2 and TRBJ1-4; 7 nucleotides align to TRBD1. Per the germline V gene, CDR1 is SNHLY and CDR2 is FYNNEI. V lost 6 bases, J lost 1 base, and 5 bases stayed unmatched. This CDR3 has 15 residues. The CDR3 protein is CASRKTGVTNEKLFF. DNA of the CDR3: TGTGCCAGCAGAAAAACAGGGGTAACTAATGAAAAACTGTTTTTT.

This sequence joins TRBV4-2 and TRBJ2-7, with TRBD1 matching 7 bases. The J segment lost 0 bases and the V segment lost 0 bases, leaving 5 bases of the junction unmatched. Germline V gene data show CDR1 as LGHNA and CDR2 as YNFKEQ. This CDR3 comprises 16 residues. CDR3 sequence reads: CASSQEPRGSSYEQYF. Written as DNA, the CDR3 is TGTGCCAGCAGCCAAGAACCCAGGGGGAGCTCCTACGAGCAGTACTTC.

This clone was picked up a small number of times. The J gene is TRBJ2-3, the V gene TRBV5-1, with D possibly TRBD1 on 6 matching bases. Germline V gene data show CDR1 as SGHRS and CDR2 as YFSETQ. CDR3 length: 15 residues. Trimming shortened V by 0 bases and J by 2 bases, and 10 bases separated the two germline ends. In DNA form, the CDR3 reads TGCGCCAGCAGCTTGGTGGGGGCACTCACAGATACGCAGTATTTT. It encodes CASSLVGALTDTQYF.

This clone was seen once. CDR3 residues: CASSLALTADNEKLFF. The CDR3 nucleotides read TGCGCCAGCAGCTTGGCCCTGACAGCCGATAATGAAAAACTGTTTTTT. The rearrangement uses TRBV5-1 and TRBJ1-4; TRBD1 might be the D (5 bases). Per the germline V gene, CDR1 is SGHRS and CDR2 is YFSETQ. The ends were cut back, 0 bases at V and 4 bases at J, with 13 bases in the middle. The CDR3 is 16 amino acids.

V usage is TRBV18 and J usage is TRBJ1-3; perhaps TRBD1 as D (5 bases). The CDR3 spans 15 residues. Between the trimmed V and J ends, which lost 3 bases and 2 bases, there was a span of 11 bases. Germline-derived CDR1 and CDR2 are KGHSH and LQKENI. CDR3 sequence reads: CASSPRPGTGNTIYF. The CDR3 coding sequence is TGTGCCAGCTCACCCCGGCCAGGGACTGGAAACACCATATATTTT.

V usage is TRBV5-4 and J usage is TRBJ2-1; 7 nucleotides line up with TRBD1. Per the germline V gene, CDR1 is SGHNT and CDR2 is YYREEE (reference sequence). This CDR3 region has 15 residues. V shed 0 bases and J 2 bases; nucleotides not matched to a gene: 2. The CDR3 loop reads CASSLGDRAYNEQFF. The CDR3 DNA is TGTGCCAGCAGCTTGGGAGACAGGGCCTACAATGAGCAGTTCTTC.

The chain has TRBV6-5 and TRBJ1-2, with TRBD1 matching over 12 bases. Trimming cost V 6 bases and J 8 bases; bases outside gene matches: 7. This CDR3 has 14 residues. The V gene's germline CDR1 is MNHEY and CDR2 SVGAGI. CDR3: CASRLPGTGGGYTF. CDR3 bases: TGTGCCAGCAGACTTCCCGGGACAGGGGGCGGCTACACCTTC.

This chain joins TRBV7-2 and TRBJ1-2, with 10 nucleotides matching TRBD1. This CDR3 contains 15 residues. V gave up 5 bases and J gave up 5 bases; unmatched junction bases: 8. The germline CDR1 and CDR2 sequences are SGHTA and FQGNSA. The CDR3 coding sequence is TGTGCCAGCAGCGGACCGGACAGGGGGTTTTATGGCTACACCTTC. It encodes CASSGPDRGFYGYTF.

Here the CDR3 reads CASSDYPPGQATTYEQYF. In nucleotides, the CDR3 is TGTGCCAGCAGTGATTATCCCCCAGGACAGGCGACGACCTACGAGCAGTACTTC. The rearrangement joins TRBV6-1 to TRBJ2-7; 7 bases line up with TRBD1. The CDR3 totals 18 residues. V dropped 3 bases and J dropped 2; count of bases not matched to a gene: 16. The germline CDR1 and CDR2 sequences are MNHNS and SASEGT.

The chain employs TRBV7-9 and TRBJ1-1; D uncertain. Germline CDR1 SEHNR, CDR2 FQNEAQ (reference sequence). The germline V and J ends were trimmed by 5 bases and 5 bases, with 18 bases remaining between them. The CDR3 consists of 15 residues. The CDR3 sequence is CASSPRGGWDTEAFF. The DNA of the CDR3 is TGTGCCAGCAGCCCTCGGGGAGGGTGGGATACTGAAGCTTTCTTT.

The V call is TRBV28, the J call TRBJ1-5; no clear D gene. CDR3 length: 12 residues. Germline loops: CDR1 MDHEN, CDR2 SYDVKM. V lost 6 bases and J lost 4, with 7 bases in between. CDR3 sequence reads: CASRIKNQPQHF. CDR3 nucleotides: TGTGCCAGCAGAATAAAGAATCAGCCCCAGCATTTT.